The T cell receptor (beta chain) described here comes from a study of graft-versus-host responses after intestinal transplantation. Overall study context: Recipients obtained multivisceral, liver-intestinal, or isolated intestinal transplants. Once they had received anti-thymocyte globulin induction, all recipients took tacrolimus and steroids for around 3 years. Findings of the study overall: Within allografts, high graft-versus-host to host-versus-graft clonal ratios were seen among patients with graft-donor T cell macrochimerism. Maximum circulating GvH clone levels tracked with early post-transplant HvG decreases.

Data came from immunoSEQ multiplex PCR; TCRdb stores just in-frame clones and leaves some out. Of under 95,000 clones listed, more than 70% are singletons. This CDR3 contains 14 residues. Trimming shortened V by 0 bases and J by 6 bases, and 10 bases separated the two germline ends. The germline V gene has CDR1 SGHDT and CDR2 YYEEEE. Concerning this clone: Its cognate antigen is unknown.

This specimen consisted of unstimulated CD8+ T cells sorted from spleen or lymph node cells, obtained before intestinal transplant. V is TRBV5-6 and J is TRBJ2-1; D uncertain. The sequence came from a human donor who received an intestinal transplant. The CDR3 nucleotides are TGTGCCAGCAGCTTGGGGCACAAACCCAATGAGCAGTTCTTC. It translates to CASSLGHKPNEQFF.